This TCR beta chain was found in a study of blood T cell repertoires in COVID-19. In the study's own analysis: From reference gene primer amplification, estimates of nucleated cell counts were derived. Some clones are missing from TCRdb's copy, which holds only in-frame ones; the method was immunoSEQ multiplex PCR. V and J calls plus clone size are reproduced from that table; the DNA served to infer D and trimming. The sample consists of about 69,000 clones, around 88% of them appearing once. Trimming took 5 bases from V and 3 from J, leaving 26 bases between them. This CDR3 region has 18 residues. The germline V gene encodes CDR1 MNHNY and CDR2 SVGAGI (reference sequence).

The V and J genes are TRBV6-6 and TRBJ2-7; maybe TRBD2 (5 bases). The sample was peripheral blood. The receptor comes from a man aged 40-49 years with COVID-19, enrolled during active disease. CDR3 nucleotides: TGTGCCAGCAGTCACACGGGGATCACGGCTACCCACGGCTACGAGCAGTACTTC. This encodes CASSHTGITATHGYEQYF.